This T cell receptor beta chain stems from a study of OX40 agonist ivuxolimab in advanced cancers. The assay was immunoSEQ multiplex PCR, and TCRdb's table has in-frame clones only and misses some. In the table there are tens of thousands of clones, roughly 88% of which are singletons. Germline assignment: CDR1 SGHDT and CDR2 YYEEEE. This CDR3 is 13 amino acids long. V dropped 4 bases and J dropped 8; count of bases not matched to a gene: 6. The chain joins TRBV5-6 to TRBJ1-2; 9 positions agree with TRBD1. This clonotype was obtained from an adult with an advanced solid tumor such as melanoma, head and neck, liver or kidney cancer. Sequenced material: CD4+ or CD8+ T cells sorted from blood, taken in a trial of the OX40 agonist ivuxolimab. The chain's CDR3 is CASSPTGGNGYTF. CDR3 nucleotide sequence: TGTGCCAGCAGCCCCACAGGGGGCAACGGCTACACCTTC.